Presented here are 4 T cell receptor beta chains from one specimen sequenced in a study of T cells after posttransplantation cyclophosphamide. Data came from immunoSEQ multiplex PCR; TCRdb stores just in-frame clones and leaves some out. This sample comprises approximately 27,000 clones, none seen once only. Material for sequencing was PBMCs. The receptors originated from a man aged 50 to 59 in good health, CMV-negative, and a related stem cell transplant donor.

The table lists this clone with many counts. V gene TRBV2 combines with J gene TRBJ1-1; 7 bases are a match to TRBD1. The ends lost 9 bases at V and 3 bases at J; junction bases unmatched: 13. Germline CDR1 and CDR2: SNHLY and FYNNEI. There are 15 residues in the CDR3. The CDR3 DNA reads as TGTGCCAGTAAATACAGGGGCCTTCTTCACACTGAAGCTTTCTTT. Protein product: CASKYRGLLHTEAFF.

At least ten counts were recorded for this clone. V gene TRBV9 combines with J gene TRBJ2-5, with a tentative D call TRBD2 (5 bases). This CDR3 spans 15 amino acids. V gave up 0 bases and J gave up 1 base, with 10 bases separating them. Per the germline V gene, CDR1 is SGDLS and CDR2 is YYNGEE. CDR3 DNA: TGTGCCAGCAGCGTAGGCCAGCGGCGCCAAGAGACCCAGTACTTC. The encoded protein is CASSVGQRRQETQYF.

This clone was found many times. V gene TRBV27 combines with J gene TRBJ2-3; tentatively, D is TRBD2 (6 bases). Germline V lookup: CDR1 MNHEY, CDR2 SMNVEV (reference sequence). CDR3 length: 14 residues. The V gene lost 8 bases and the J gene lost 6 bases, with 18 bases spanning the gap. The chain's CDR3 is CASSRGTSPDTQYF. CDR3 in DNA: TGTGCCAGCTCCCGGGGAACTAGCCCGGATACGCAGTATTTT.

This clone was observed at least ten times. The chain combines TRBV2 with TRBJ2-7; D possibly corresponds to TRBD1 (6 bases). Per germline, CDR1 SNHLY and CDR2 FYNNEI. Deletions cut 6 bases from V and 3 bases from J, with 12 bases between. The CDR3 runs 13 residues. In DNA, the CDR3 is TGTGCCAGCAGATGGGGGCCGATCTACGAGCAGTACTTC. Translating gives CASRWGPIYEQYF. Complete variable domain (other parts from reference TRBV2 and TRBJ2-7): EPEVTQTPSHQVTQMGQEVILRCVPISNHLYFYWYRQILGQKVEFLVSFYNNEISEKSEIFDDQFSVERPDGSNFTLKIRSTKLEDSAMYFCASRWGPIYEQYFGPGTRLTVT.